Listed here are 17 T cell receptor beta chains from one sample, sequenced in a study of blood T cell repertoires in COVID-19. Sequenced by immunoSEQ multiplex PCR; TCRdb stores in-frame clones only, minus some. This table holds fewer than 250,000 clones, about 85% found once. Sequencing was carried out using peripheral blood. Source of these receptors: a human donor in a cohort sampled during active COVID-19.

The V and J genes are TRBV18 and TRBJ2-5; TRBD2 agrees at 14 bases. The length of the CDR3 is 16 residues. The germline gives CDR1 KGHSH, CDR2 LQKENI. V was pared by 5 bases and J by 7 bases, with 9 bases of the junction left unmatched. DNA for the CDR3: TGTGCCAGCTCAGGGACTAGCGGGAGCCGTTTTTCGACCCAGTACTTC. It translates to CASSGTSGSRFSTQYF.

This clone was recorded once. This sequence joins TRBV5-1 and TRBJ2-3; D is unresolved. The ends were cut back, 2 bases at V and 0 bases at J, with 10 bases in the middle. This CDR3 spans 15 amino acids. From germline, CDR1 is SGHRS and CDR2 YFSETQ. In DNA form, the CDR3 reads TGCGCCAGCAGCTTTTTGGCCCCTAGCACAGATACGCAGTATTTT. Translating gives CASSFLAPSTDTQYF. Combining the CDR3 with reference TRBV5-1 and TRBJ2-3 gives the whole variable domain KAGVTQTPRYLIKTRGQQVTLSCSPISGHRSVSWYQQTPGQGLQFLFEYFSETQRNKGNFPGRFSGRQFSNSRSEMNVSTLELGDSALYLCASSFLAPSTDTQYFGPGTRLTVL.

The chain is built from TRBV5-1 and TRBJ2-1; D is unclear. The germline gives CDR1 SGHRS, CDR2 YFSETQ. V was shortened by 4 bases and J by 10 bases, with 21 bases between the two germline ends. The CDR3 has 15 amino acids. As DNA, the CDR3 is TGCGCCAGCAGCGCGCTAACCGACGGCCGGAGCGAGCAGTTCTTC. This translates into CASSALTDGRSEQFF.

This rearrangement joins TRBV3-1 (or the pseudogene TRBV3-2) to TRBJ2-1, with a weak D call TRBD2 (6 bases). The germline CDR1 and CDR2 sequences are LGHDT and YNNKEL (reference sequence). The CDR3 is 13 amino acids. V lost 6 bases and J 9 bases, leaving 15 bases between the germline ends. The CDR3 DNA is TGTGCCAGCAGTTTAGCTAGCGTCGGTGAGCAGTTCTTC. Translation gives CASSLASVGEQFF.

The chain has TRBV5-4 and TRBJ1-5; the match to TRBD1 covers 8 bases. Germline V lookup: CDR1 SGHNT, CDR2 YYREEE (reference sequence). V lost 0 bases to trimming and J lost 5 bases; unmatched junction nucleotides: 4. The CDR3 runs to 15 residues. CDR3 in DNA: TGTGCCAGCAGCTTGGACAGGGGGGGTCATCAGCCCCAGCATTTT. Translation gives CASSLDRGGHQPQHF.

This chain connects TRBV7-6 to TRBJ1-4; D is perhaps TRBD1 (6 bases). Per the germline V gene, CDR1 is SGHVS and CDR2 is FNYEAQ. CDR3 length: 17 residues. V was shortened by 0 bases and J by 1 base, with 12 bases between the two germline ends. The CDR3 spells CASSLAQGGLTNEKLFF. DNA of the CDR3: TGTGCCAGCAGCTTAGCACAGGGCGGATTAACTAATGAAAAACTGTTTTTT.

The chain couples TRBV6-1 to TRBJ2-7, with D maybe TRBD1 (5 bases). Germline loops: CDR1 MNHNS, CDR2 SASEGT. The CDR3 consists of 12 residues. V was pared by 2 bases and J by 3 bases, with 5 bases between. The CDR3 sequence is CASSETGYEQYV. CDR3 sequence (DNA): TGTGCCAGCAGTGAAACAGGCTACGAGCAGTACGTC.

The rearrangement links TRBV19 to TRBJ2-3; 7 bases map to TRBD1. CDR3 size: 18 residues. Germline loops: CDR1 LNHDA, CDR2 SQIVND (reference sequence). J was trimmed by 2 bases and V by 5 bases; bases with no gene match: 16. The CDR3 coding sequence is TGTGCCAGTAGTCTCGAGTCCCCGGGACAGCAATTCACAGATACGCAGTATTTT. It translates to CASSLESPGQQFTDTQYF. Based on the CDR3 plus reference TRBV19 and TRBJ2-3, the full variable domain is DGGITQSPKYLFRKEGQNVTLSCEQNLNHDAMYWYRQDPGQGLRLIYYSQIVNDFQKGDIAEGYSVSREKKESFPLTVTSAQKNPTAFYLCASSLESPGQQFTDTQYFGPGTRLTVL.

V and J are TRBV2 and TRBJ1-2, with 8 bases matching TRBD1. Germline CDR1 is SNHLY and CDR2 is FYNNEI. The CDR3 spans 11 residues. V shed 9 bases, J shed 7 bases, and the junction held 4 bases outside the gene matches. The CDR3 DNA is TGTGCCAGGAGGACAGGGTCTGGCTACACCTTC. Amino acids: CARRTGSGYTF.

This chain joins TRBV30 and TRBJ2-2, with 7 bases that match TRBD1. CDR3 size: 14 residues. V lost 2 bases, J lost 5 bases, and 5 bases stayed unmatched. The germline V gene encodes CDR1 GTSNPN and CDR2 SVGIG (reference sequence). CDR3 amino acids: CAWSQTGATGELFF. The DNA of the CDR3 is TGTGCCTGGAGTCAAACAGGGGCAACCGGGGAGCTGTTTTTT.

The chain joins TRBV7-9 to TRBJ1-1, with 7 positions matching TRBD1. Trimming cost V 8 bases and J 10 bases; bases outside gene matches: 13. Germline CDR1 SEHNR, CDR2 FQNEAQ (reference sequence). This CDR3 region has 13 residues. The CDR3 protein is CASGLTGALGAFF. The CDR3 coding sequence is TGTGCCAGCGGACTTACAGGGGCATTGGGAGCTTTCTTT.

The J gene is TRBJ2-3, the V gene TRBV5-8; 7 bases fit TRBD1. The CDR3 extends over 17 amino acids. The trim removed 4 bases at V and 0 bases at J, leaving 11 bases unmatched. The germline CDR1 and CDR2 sequences are SGHTS and YDEGEE. The DNA for the CDR3 is TGTGCCAGCAGCGTTACAATGGGACAGCCTAGCACAGATACGCAGTATTTT. Its protein product is CASSVTMGQPSTDTQYF.

V is TRBV6-4 and J is TRBJ1-5; D remains ambiguous. This CDR3 has 13 residues. V was shortened by 3 bases and J by 5 bases, with 8 bases between the two germline ends. Germline assignment: CDR1 MRHNA and CDR2 SNTAGT. The CDR3 DNA reads TGTGCCAGCAGTGAGTCAGTCTATCAGCCCCAGCATTTT. As protein: CASSESVYQPQHF.

The chain is built from TRBV28 and TRBJ2-1; 9 bases align to TRBD1. Germline CDR1 and CDR2: MDHEN and SYDVKM. Trimming cost V 3 bases and J 6 bases; bases outside gene matches: 9. This CDR3 comprises 16 residues. The CDR3 DNA reads as TGTGCCAGCAGTTTTCTCTCGGGACAGGGCCTCAATGAGCAGTTCTTC. Its translation: CASSFLSGQGLNEQFF. The variable domain in full, completed from reference TRBV28 and TRBJ2-1, reads DVKVTQSSRYLVKRTGEKVFLECVQDMDHENMFWYRQDPGLGLRLIYFSYDVKMKEKGDIPEGYSVSREKKERFSLILESASTNQTSMYLCASSFLSGQGLNEQFFGPGTRLTVL.

The CDR3 bases are TGTGCTAGTGGTTTGGTGGTCACAGGTCCGCAATATGCTTTCTTT. It translates to CASGLVVTGPQYAFF. This chain links TRBV12-5 with TRBJ1-1; D possibly corresponds to TRBD1 (5 bases). Trimming took off 0 bases at V and 11 bases at J, with 19 bases between the two ends. The germline V gene has CDR1 LGHNT and CDR2 FRNRAP. The CDR3 spans 15 residues.

The chain recombines TRBV2 with TRBJ2-1; 15 bases agree with TRBD2. The CDR3 consists of 16 residues. V shed 7 bases and J 7 bases; nucleotides not matched to a gene: 8. Germline-derived CDR1 and CDR2 are SNHLY and FYNNEI. The CDR3 loop reads CASNFGTSGGMNEQFF. The DNA of the CDR3 is TGTGCCAGCAATTTCGGGACTAGCGGGGGGATGAATGAGCAGTTCTTC.

V usage is TRBV27 and J usage is TRBJ1-1; tentative D call: TRBD1 (6 bases). Trimming removed 6 bases at V and 5 bases at J, with 13 bases between. Per the germline V gene, CDR1 is MNHEY and CDR2 is SMNVEV (reference sequence). This CDR3 has 13 residues. CDR3 loop: CASRQGFLTEAFF. The CDR3 coding sequence is TGTGCCAGCAGACAGGGTTTTTTGACTGAAGCTTTCTTT.